A selection of T cell receptor beta chains follows, all from one sample in a study of regulatory T cells in long-lasting Graves disease. TCRdb recomputed calls from the multiplex PCR reads with MiXCR, one row per CDR3 protein. Found here are roughly 400,000 distinct CDR3 sequences, about 15% of them singletons; the top ten hold under 9%. These data also featured in a second study, about T cells in Graves' hyperthyroidism and ophthalmopathy.

The sequencing used peripheral blood mononuclear cells (PBMCs), collected at new diagnosis, from a patient treated with antithyroid drugs. These receptors all stem from a woman between 40 and 50 years old with Graves disease. CDR3s leave out the opening cysteine and the closing phenylalanine or tryptophan. Each record gives: V gene, J gene, clone size, CDR3 protein. The size entry is marked missing in some rows and otherwise reads once, few, many or a size class.

V: TRBV28; J: TRBJ2-7; size: many; CDR3: ASSRNPYEQY
V: TRBV2; J: TRBJ2-3; size: many; CDR3: ASSELAGGLSDTQY
V: TRBV7-8; J: TRBJ1-5; size: few; CDR3: ASSQDRVGKPQH
V: TRBV19; J: TRBJ2-1; size: few; CDR3: ASTKGAQSTAHNEQF
V: TRBV29-1; J: TRBJ2-7; size: many; CDR3: SVLGISYEQY
V: TRBV28; J: TRBJ2-1; size: many; CDR3: ASSQGGENEQF
V: TRBV28; J: TRBJ1-6; size: many; CDR3: ASSHHSGKLKGSPLH
V: TRBV6-1; J: TRBJ2-1; size: -; CDR3: ASSLREGQGNEQF
V: TRBV10-3; J: TRBJ2-1; size: -; CDR3: AISDKLDSYNEQF
V: TRBV6-2/TRBV6-3; J: TRBJ2-7; size: many; CDR3: ASSTPRSNSYEQY
V: TRBV12-3/TRBV12-4; J: TRBJ1-4; size: -; CDR3: ASILGGQHGKLF
V: TRBV6-1; J: TRBJ2-3; size: -; CDR3: ASSEYRGDTQY
V: TRBV5-1; J: TRBJ2-3; size: -; CDR3: ASSLVTSGRSDTDTQY
V: TRBV28; J: TRBJ2-3; size: many; CDR3: ASSVQNTQY
V: TRBV20-1; J: TRBJ2-7; size: -; CDR3: SARGTITYEQY
V: TRBV9; J: TRBJ2-3; size: -; CDR3: ASSVVNGFTDTQY
V: TRBV28; J: TRBJ2-7; size: once; CDR3: ASHPSGGRYEQY
V: TRBV7-9; J: TRBJ2-7; size: many; CDR3: ASSLVPAGEQY
V: TRBV2; J: TRBJ1-4; size: many; CDR3: ASSVEGSGEKLF
V: TRBV6-2/TRBV6-3; J: TRBJ2-1; size: -; CDR3: AGSPQGSYNEQF
V: TRBV2; J: TRBJ2-3; size: many; CDR3: ASSDRTGWKDTQY
V: TRBV20-1; J: TRBJ2-1; size: few; CDR3: SARVEGQPRFYNEQF
V: TRBV7-6; J: TRBJ1-4; size: many; CDR3: ASSLVGEKLF
V: TRBV19; J: TRBJ1-4; size: -; CDR3: ASTDRDGNEKLF
V: TRBV28; J: TRBJ2-7; size: many; CDR3: ASSDRTYEQY
V: TRBV28; J: TRBJ1-2; size: few; CDR3: ASNPTGTGGVANYGYT
V: TRBV7-8; J: TRBJ2-1; size: many; CDR3: ASSLASWGSSYNEQF
V: TRBV7-2; J: TRBJ2-1; size: many; CDR3: ASSLGLALNEQF
V: TRBV20-1; J: TRBJ1-5; size: -; CDR3: SARDRGQGYQPQH
V: TRBV27; J: TRBJ1-6; size: many; CDR3: ASSFVAGGRNSPLH
V: TRBV12-3/TRBV12-4; J: TRBJ1-6; size: many; CDR3: ASSLAPANSPLH
V: TRBV18; J: TRBJ2-1; size: few; CDR3: ASSPEQYNEQF
V: TRBV12-3/TRBV12-4; J: TRBJ1-1; size: -; CDR3: ASSLSPTEAF
V: TRBV29-1; J: TRBJ2-7; size: many; CDR3: SPLGLAATTDTSYEQY
V: TRBV6-5; J: TRBJ1-2; size: few; CDR3: ASSYRSIQGSTYGYT
V: TRBV12-3/TRBV12-4; J: TRBJ1-2; size: -; CDR3: ASTRGGYSYT
V: TRBV2; J: TRBJ2-1; size: many; CDR3: ASSEASRGEQF
V: TRBV12-3/TRBV12-4; J: TRBJ2-3; size: many; CDR3: ASSTTSGRATDTQY
V: TRBV2; J: TRBJ2-1; size: many; CDR3: ASRWTSGGYNEQF
V: TRBV2; J: TRBJ2-7; size: many; CDR3: ASQGTVAGYEQY
V: TRBV12-5; J: TRBJ2-1; size: many; CDR3: ASGLGGDREYNEQF
V: TRBV29-1; J: TRBJ2-3; size: few; CDR3: SARLVMATDTQY
V: TRBV6-1; J: TRBJ1-2; size: once; CDR3: ASQTATNYGYT
V: TRBV4-1; J: TRBJ2-1; size: -; CDR3: ASSQVGPLGNEQF
V: TRBV20-1; J: TRBJ2-1; size: few; CDR3: SARDRQSSYNEQF
V: TRBV6-4; J: TRBJ2-5; size: -; CDR3: ASSCQEETQY
V: TRBV27; J: TRBJ2-1; size: many; CDR3: ASSLSGGPYYNNEQF
V: TRBV7-2; J: TRBJ1-6; size: many; CDR3: ASSGTGHWNSPLH
V: TRBV5-1; J: TRBJ2-1; size: many; CDR3: ASSLERGEQF
V: TRBV15; J: TRBJ1-4; size: -; CDR3: ATSRQGKTNEKLF
V: TRBV3-1; J: TRBJ2-2; size: -; CDR3: ASSQTRDGELF
V: TRBV5-1; J: TRBJ2-4; size: few; CDR3: ASSPRLAKNIQY
V: TRBV6-1; J: TRBJ2-5; size: few; CDR3: ASSRTGGIETQY
V: TRBV27; J: TRBJ1-1; size: many; CDR3: ASSSRGLITEAF
V: TRBV4-1; J: TRBJ2-7; size: -; CDR3: ASSHIPGAYEQY